The 4 T cell receptor beta chains presented below share a single source sample, sequenced in a study of Graves' ophthalmopathy and Graves' hyperthyroidism. Amplification of the TCR beta CDR3 regions used RNA transcripts (as template). The authors performed first-round RT-PCR with HTBI primers and then a second-round multiplex PCR. TCRdb re-called the multiplex PCR reads through MiXCR, storing one row per CDR3 protein. Here the sample spans a few hundred thousand distinct CDR3 sequences, under 25% being singletons. Sequencing used peripheral blood. The receptors come from a woman aged 18-30 years with stable Graves' hyperthyroidism.

The table lists this clonotype with many counts. The V call is TRBV20-1, the J call TRBJ1-5; D possibly corresponds to TRBD1 (5 bases). The CDR3 has 16 amino acids. V shed 5 bases and J shed 0 bases, with 17 bases lying between them. Germline values: CDR1 DFQATT, CDR2 SNEGSKA (reference sequence). In nucleotides, the CDR3 is TGCAGTGCTCCAGTTTTCGGGGGAATTAGCAATCAGCCCCAGCATTTT. Translation: CSAPVFGGISNQPQHF.

There are many counts of this clonotype. The CDR3 carries no conserved terminal phenylalanine or tryptophan, so it likely arises from a read error. V usage is TRBV6-2 or TRBV6-3 and J usage is TRBJ2-7, with D maybe TRBD2 (5 bases). The CDR3 totals 14 residues. The V gene's germline CDR1 is MNHEY and CDR2 SVGEGT. Deletions cut 8 bases from V and 0 bases from J, with 14 bases between. This CDR3 is CASGEAASSYEQYL. DNA for the CDR3: TGTGCCAGCGGGGAAGCGGCCAGCTCCTACGAGCAGTACCTC.

This chain joins TRBV11-1 and TRBJ2-2; D unclear. CDR3 length: 16 residues. Trimming cost V 5 bases and J 1 base, with 14 bases left between them. In germline, CDR1 is SGHAT, CDR2 FQDESV (reference sequence). In DNA, the CDR3 is TGTGCCAGCAGCCTAACCATGTGGGGGAACACCGGGGAGCTGTTTTTT. This codes for CASSLTMWGNTGELFF.

This clonotype was found many times. V is TRBV19 and J is TRBJ1-5; tentatively, D is TRBD1 (6 bases). The V gene lost 4 bases and the J gene lost 1 base, with 17 bases spanning the gap. Per the germline V gene, CDR1 is LNHDA and CDR2 is SQIVND (reference sequence). There are 17 residues in the CDR3. The CDR3 bases are TGTGCCAGTAGTAAAACGACAGGCGGGATGAGCAATCAGCCCCAGCATTTT. Protein product: CASSKTTGGMSNQPQHF.